A single sample is the source of the 26 T cell receptor beta chains below, sequenced in a study of cytomegalovirus exposure and HLA in healthy donors. It was with 60 Vbeta and 13 Jbeta primers that the PCR ran. Clones were sequenced by immunoSEQ multiplex PCR, and TCRdb holds only the in-frame ones, with some missing. The sample lists roughly 190,000 clones; 87% were seen once. Source material: PBMCs. The source is a young man in good health and CMV-seronegative.

V gene TRBV11-3 combines with J gene TRBJ2-2; 11 bases fit TRBD1. The CDR3 sequence is 14 residues long. Germline CDR1 and CDR2: SGHNT and YENEEA. With V trimmed by 5 bases and J by 6 bases, 2 bases remained unmatched. The DNA for the CDR3 is TGTGCCAGCAGCCGGGGACAGGGGGCCGGGGAGCTGTTTTTT. Translation gives CASSRGQGAGELFF.

The chain is built from TRBV7-2 and TRBJ2-7, with D tentatively TRBD2 (5 bases). The CDR3 length is 13 residues. Trimming took 8 bases from V and 6 from J, leaving 17 bases between them. Germline loops: CDR1 SGHTA, CDR2 FQGNSA. DNA of the CDR3: TGTGCCAGCGACCCGGGATCGGGGTCCGAGCAGTACTTC. Its protein product is CASDPGSGSEQYF.

The sample holds one count of this clone. The same CDR3 arises from other DNA sequences in this sample as well. The chain uses TRBV9 and TRBJ2-7; D perhaps matches TRBD2 (6 bases). V lost 2 bases, J lost 2 bases, and 11 bases lay in between. In germline, CDR1 is SGDLS, CDR2 YYNGEE. This CDR3 is 14 amino acids long. Here the CDR3 DNA reads TGTGCCAGCAGCGTGGGGACTGGAGCCTACGAGCAGTACTTC. Its translation is CASSVGTGAYEQYF.

This clone was found once. V and J are TRBV7-2 and TRBJ2-7; D gene unclear. Germline lookup yields CDR1 SGHTA and CDR2 FQGNSA. V was shortened by 3 bases and J by 5 bases, with 8 bases between the two germline ends. The CDR3 totals 12 residues. CDR3 loop: CASSFFPHEQYF. The CDR3 bases are TGTGCCAGCAGCTTCTTTCCTCACGAGCAGTACTTC.

This clone appeared a single time. The V and J genes are TRBV7-8 and TRBJ2-2; 11 nucleotides line up with TRBD1. This CDR3 has 14 amino acids. Germline CDR1 SGHVS, CDR2 FQNEAQ. The V and J ends lost 8 bases and 7 bases, in that order; junction bases with no gene match: 6. The CDR3 nucleotides read TGTGCCAGCGGGGACAGGGGGTGGGACGGGGAGCTGTTTTTT. Its translation: CASGDRGWDGELFF.

CDR3 in amino acids: CANLIRQPQHF. CDR3 nucleotide sequence: TGTGCCAACCTTATTCGGCAGCCCCAGCATTTT. The chain recombines TRBV27 with TRBJ1-5; unclear D gene. Germline loops: CDR1 MNHEY, CDR2 SMNVEV (reference sequence). This CDR3 comprises 11 residues. Trimming cost V 10 bases and J 7 bases, with 11 bases left between them.

Here the CDR3 DNA reads TGCAGCGTTGAGGGGGACAGGGAGGATGAGCAGTTCTTC. Amino acids: CSVEGDREDEQFF. The J gene is TRBJ2-1, the V gene TRBV29-1; 9 bases map to TRBD1. This CDR3 has 13 amino acids. CDR1 is SQVTM and CDR2 is ANQGSEA in the germline V gene. J was trimmed by 8 bases and V by 3 bases; bases with no gene match: 5.

Regarding this clone: One junction end does not reproduce the germline sequence, and a read error may be involved. J is TRBJ2-1 and V is TRBV11-2; TRBD1 aligns across 7 bases. Germline V gene sequence: CDR1 SGHAT, CDR2 FQNNGV. The CDR3 has 18 amino acids. The CDR3 DNA reads TGTGCCAGCAGCAGGACAGGAATTAATTTCCTGGTAACCAATGGGCAGTTCTTC. This translates into CASSRTGINFLVTNGQFF.

The chain uses TRBV5-1 and TRBJ2-3; the D gene is possibly TRBD2 (6 bases). Trimming shortened V by 5 bases and J by 1 base, and 14 bases separated the two germline ends. Germline CDR1 reads SGHRS; CDR2 reads YFSETQ. CDR3 length: 15 residues. The CDR3 DNA is TGCGCCAGCAGGGCCCAGGGAGGTGGCACAGATACGCAGTATTTT. Encoded protein: CASRAQGGGTDTQYF.

This rearrangement joins TRBV30 to TRBJ2-5; D unresolved. The end of the DNA fits TRBJ2-7 better, so the J call may be wrong. Germline lookup yields CDR1 GTSNPN and CDR2 SVGIG (reference sequence). This CDR3 region has 11 residues. The DNA of the CDR3 is TGTGCCTGGAGTGCCGAATACGAGCAGTACTTC. Its protein product is CAWSAEYEQYF.

This clone was picked up a small number of times. This CDR3 is CASSLQGANYNEQFF. The CDR3 region has the DNA TGTGCCAGCAGTTTACAGGGGGCCAACTACAATGAGCAGTTCTTC. The chain couples TRBV27 to TRBJ2-1; 8 bases match TRBD1. J was trimmed by 3 bases and V by 2 bases; bases with no gene match: 3. Germline CDR1 reads MNHEY; CDR2 reads SMNVEV (reference sequence). CDR3 length: 15 amino acids.

Remarks on this clone: The junction shows a germline mismatch at one end, possibly a read error. Other nucleotide sequences from this sample produce the same CDR3. V gene TRBV15 combines with J gene TRBJ2-3; 8 nucleotides align to TRBD1. The CDR3 runs to 14 residues. CDR1 and CDR2 (germline): LNHNV, YYDKDF (reference sequence). The CDR3 is CAIAPGQVGDTQYF. CDR3 DNA: TGTGCCATAGCACCGGGACAGGTAGGAGATACACAGTATTTT.

This clone was seen only once. V is TRBV6-1 and J is TRBJ1-2; 8 bases fit TRBD1. Trimming at V came to 6 bases and at J to 6 bases, leaving 6 bases not matched to a gene. The germline gives CDR1 MNHNS, CDR2 SASEGT. The CDR3 loop spans 13 amino acids. This CDR3 reads CASREPGGDGYTF. The CDR3 DNA sequence: TGTGCCAGCAGGGAACCAGGGGGCGATGGCTACACCTTC.

The chain links TRBV6-1 to TRBJ2-1, with D possibly TRBD2 on 6 matching bases. This CDR3 contains 15 residues. The V and J ends lost 4 bases and 0 bases respectively, with 10 bases between them. CDR1 and CDR2 (germline): MNHNS, SASEGT. CDR3 DNA sequence: TGTGCCAGCAGTGGCTTCGGGAGCTCCTACAATGAGCAGTTCTTC. As protein: CASSGFGSSYNEQFF.

The chain has TRBV6-1 and TRBJ2-1; unclear D gene. Germline CDR1 reads MNHNS; CDR2 reads SASEGT. The V gene lost 1 base and the J gene lost 0 bases, with 7 bases spanning the gap. There are 15 residues in the CDR3. The CDR3 DNA is TGTGCCAGCAGTGAAGGTATTAGCTCCTACAATGAGCAGTTCTTC. Its protein product is CASSEGISSYNEQFF.

This chain uses TRBV19 with TRBJ1-2; D is ambiguous. Germline-derived CDR1 and CDR2 are LNHDA and SQIVND (reference sequence). The CDR3 runs to 13 residues. V was clipped by 3 bases and J by 6 bases, with 11 bases between them. The CDR3 nucleotides read TGTGCCAGTAGTATCCCGGGGAGGAATGGCTACACCTTC. Amino acid sequence: CASSIPGRNGYTF.

The V and J genes are TRBV6-6 and TRBJ2-5, with 9 nucleotides matching TRBD1. The end of the DNA aligns better with TRBJ2-7, so the J call may be wrong. The CDR3 has 14 residues. CDR1 and CDR2 (germline): MNHNY, SVGAGI (reference sequence). The CDR3 is CASSYAGTGTEQYF. CDR3 DNA sequence: TGTGCCAGCAGTTACGCCGGGACAGGGACCGAGCAGTACTTC.

V and J are TRBV6-1 and TRBJ1-5; D is unresolved. Between the trimmed V and J ends, which lost 4 bases and 0 bases, there was a span of 10 bases. CDR1 is MNHNS, CDR2 SASEGT, per germline. CDR3 length equals 15 residues. CDR3 DNA sequence: TGTGCCAGCAGTGTAACGGTCTATAGCAATCAGCCCCAGCATTTT. Protein sequence: CASSVTVYSNQPQHF.

This chain joins TRBV28 and TRBJ2-5; D uncertain. In germline, CDR1 is MDHEN, CDR2 SYDVKM. V dropped 1 base and J dropped 5 bases, with 8 bases sitting between them. This CDR3 region has 13 residues. The CDR3 DNA reads as TGTGCCAGCAGTTTATCAGACACCGAGACCCAGTACTTC. Its protein is CASSLSDTETQYF. Together with reference TRBV28 and TRBJ2-5, the CDR3 gives the full variable domain: DVKVTQSSRYLVKRTGEKVFLECVQDMDHENMFWYRQDPGLGLRLIYFSYDVKMKEKGDIPEGYSVSREKKERFSLILESASTNQTSMYLCASSLSDTETQYFGPGTRLLVL.

The chain combines TRBV2 with TRBJ2-2, with no clear D. This CDR3 is built from 13 residues. Deletions cut 8 bases from V and 1 base from J, with 8 bases between. Per germline, CDR1 SNHLY and CDR2 FYNNEI. The chain's CDR3 is CASQDKNTGELFF. For the CDR3, the DNA is TGTGCCAGCCAAGACAAGAACACCGGGGAGCTGTTTTTT.

The rearrangement links TRBV19 to TRBJ2-1; weak D call: TRBD1 (7 bases). Germline CDR1 is LNHDA and CDR2 is SQIVND (reference sequence). The CDR3 sequence is 15 residues long. V dropped 4 bases and J dropped 8 bases, with 18 bases sitting between them. CDR3 sequence reads: CASSRDRPGGDEQFF. In DNA, the CDR3 is TGTGCCAGTAGTAGGGACAGACCCGGGGGAGATGAGCAGTTCTTC.

The chain employs TRBV6-1 and TRBJ2-5; 8 bases agree with TRBD2. The J call is in doubt because the DNA end fits TRBJ2-7 better. Germline assignment: CDR1 MNHNS and CDR2 SASEGT. There are 15 residues in the CDR3. The CDR3 DNA sequence: TGTGCCAGCAGGGATCGAAGCGGGGGCCGCTACGAGCAGTACTTC. The encoded protein is CASRDRSGGRYEQYF.

Note on this clone: One end of the junction does not line up with germline, which may come from a read error. The chain links TRBV6-1 to TRBJ1-3; 8 bases agree with TRBD1. In germline, CDR1 is MNHNS, CDR2 SASEGT. This CDR3 comprises 11 residues. As DNA, the CDR3 is TGTGCCAGCAGTCAGAACCGGGACAGGCATTTT. This sequence encodes CASSQNRDRHF.

The chain employs TRBV27 and TRBJ1-1; perhaps TRBD1 as D (5 bases). Germline V CDR1 and CDR2: MNHEY, SMNVEV (reference sequence). This CDR3 has 14 amino acids. V lost 7 bases and J lost 10, with 22 bases in between. CDR3 region: CASIDPNSGVGAFF. The CDR3 DNA sequence: TGTGCCAGCATAGATCCAAATTCGGGGGTGGGAGCTTTCTTT.

The rearrangement uses TRBV5-1 and TRBJ2-1; 11 bases match TRBD2. Germline CDR1 and CDR2: SGHRS and YFSETQ. V gave up 4 bases and J gave up 0 bases; unmatched junction bases: 15. The CDR3 totals 20 residues. The CDR3 here is CASSGLMGLAGGSSYNEQFF. CDR3 in DNA: TGCGCCAGCAGCGGGTTAATGGGGCTAGCGGGAGGAAGCTCCTACAATGAGCAGTTCTTC.

The rearrangement joins TRBV2 to TRBJ1-3; 7 bases align to TRBD1. The CDR3 contains 11 residues. The V gene's germline CDR1 is SNHLY and CDR2 FYNNEI. After removal of 3 bases from V and 14 bases from J, the junction contained 4 bases not matched to a gene. CDR3 residues: CASSEGDSLYF. Written as DNA, the CDR3 is TGTGCCAGCAGTGAGGGGGACAGCCTATATTTT.